This note documents a single T cell receptor beta chain sequence. There is no known antigen for this receptor. Base quality data are lacking; no much larger clone is found one base away. The entry originates in a study of somatic mutations in cytotoxic T cells in rheumatoid arthritis (dated by TCRdb to the late 2010s). In terms of the full investigation: Patient peripheral blood (approximately 30 ml EDTA) was drawn right after diagnosis and before any treatment started. A FACSAria II or Sony SH800 was used to flow-sort some V beta antibody-stained T-cell populations at nearly 100% purity, and TCRB sequencing was also done on sorted V beta1+ cells. To characterize clonality, the study used TCRB deep sequencing while asking whether somatic mutations are carried by expanded CD8+ T-cell clones in newly diagnosed, untreated rheumatoid arthritis. For 55 to 70 rheumatoid arthritis patients and 15 to 25 healthy controls, TCRB deep sequencing was carried out. Patients and controls did not essentially differ in median age, which was nearly identical between the groups. Overall study results and their limits: CD8+ T-cell clonality did not differ significantly between rheumatoid arthritis patients and age-matched healthy controls. In about an eighth of the roughly 65 patients the largest CD8+ clone exceeded 20% of CD8+ cells, and several identical CD8+ TCRB sequences were shared between blood and synovial fluid. The expanded CD8+ clones had unknown antigen targets, and not appearing in virus-specific databases did not rule out that they were virus-specific. An increase of CD8+ clonality with age was seen in patients (Spearman r ~ 0.49) but not in healthy controls. The slight TRBV07 underrepresentation in patients was not adjusted for multiple comparisons.

V and J lose 4 bases and 3 bases, and a span of 17 bases separates them. From the cysteine up to the phenylalanine, the CDR3 has a length of 16 residues. Just the 48-base CDR3 DNA is kept, in frame starting at base 1. CDR1 is given as MNHNY and CDR2 as SVGAGI, both from the germline V gene (reference sequence). Genomic DNA underwent TCRB CDR3 sequencing using the immunoSEQ assay. The study's processing was this. When patient CD8+ clones exceeding 1% were checked against published virus-specific TCRB sequences, only a few matched. The analyses included only productive TCRB rearrangements. A clone was defined by a unique TCRB CDR3 sequence, and clonality was computed as a productive clonality index based on Shannon entropy. Repertoire overlap for a pair of samples was computed from each clone's template counts relative to total templates per sample. V-gene usage measured by flow cytometry correlated with TCRB sequencing V-gene usage, with a Spearman r of roughly 0.64. Not all clones reach the TCRdb copy of this immuneACCESS table, which keeps in-frame sequences only. Checked studies attribute under half of the gap to unresolved V genes and leave the rest unexplained. For V, J and clone size, that table is used; D and trimming come from the DNA. The sample profile shows around 19,000 clones; about two thirds of them were found once. The top ten clonotypes cover 15% to 20% of the sample.

Flow cytometry confirmed the purity of CD4+ and CD8+ cells that had been isolated by positive magnetic bead selection on an AutoMACS. After a first flow cytometry screen using a TCR V beta antibody panel, clonal expansions were characterized through TCRB deep sequencing of sorted CD8+ fractions. Ficoll-Paque PLUS density gradient separation was used to isolate peripheral blood mononuclear cells. DNA from CD4-enriched, CD8-enriched or PBMC samples was extracted using Nucleospin Tissue or Tissue XS kits and then quantified on a Qubit 2.0 fluorometer. The rearrangement joined TRBV6-6 to TRBJ2-3, with TRBD1 perhaps the D gene, on 7 matching bases. The source is an adult with rheumatoid arthritis. Sample: CD8+ T cells sorted from blood. The sequence in DNA is TGTGCCAGCAGTTCCCCCTCGGAGGGGGCGACAGATACGCAGTATTTT. It translates to CASSSPSEGATDTQYF.